Following are 5 T cell receptor beta chains from one sample sequenced in a study of T cells after yellow fever vaccination. TCRdb recomputed calls from the 5' RACE reads with MiXCR, one row per CDR3 protein. The table has about 260,000 distinct CDR3 sequences, 5.2% seen once. This specimen consisted of CD4+ T cells sorted from PBMCs, obtained on the day of the yellow fever booster vaccination. The receptors were sampled from a man in his late teens or twenties who received the YFV17D yellow fever vaccine.

There are a few counts of this clonotype. This chain joins TRBV10-3 and TRBJ2-7; a weak D match, TRBD1 (6 bases). The CDR3 spans 14 residues. The V gene's germline CDR1 is ENHRY and CDR2 SYGVKD. V was trimmed by 6 bases and J by 0 bases, leaving 12 bases between them. The CDR3 reads CAIRTGPSSYEQYF. The CDR3 bases are TGTGCCATCAGGACAGGCCCGAGCTCCTACGAGCAGTACTTC.

As DNA, the CDR3 is TGTGCCTGGAGTGCTCATTTGGACACTGAAGCTTTCTTT. It is translated as CAWSAHLDTEAFF. The chain combines TRBV30 with TRBJ1-1, with unresolved D. Between the trimmed V and J ends, which lost 1 base and 3 bases, there was a span of 9 bases. The CDR3 covers 13 residues. The germline gives CDR1 GTSNPN, CDR2 SVGIG (reference sequence).

This sequence joins TRBV5-4 and TRBJ2-1; D is unclear. CDR1 is SGHNT, CDR2 YYREEE, per germline (reference sequence). The CDR3 has 16 residues. V dropped 2 bases and J dropped 0 bases, with 12 bases sitting between them. The CDR3 DNA reads TGTGCCAGCAGCTTACTACGGCAGAGCTCCTACAATGAGCAGTTCTTC. This sequence encodes CASSLLRQSSYNEQFF.

This clonotype was recorded a few times. This rearrangement joins TRBV20-1 to TRBJ2-5; D gene ambiguous. The CDR3 spans 13 residues. Trimming removed 4 bases from V and 0 bases from J, with 9 bases in between. Germline CDR1 reads DFQATT; CDR2 reads SNEGSKA (reference sequence). The CDR3 is CSATIPYQETQYF. CDR3 bases: TGCAGTGCTACGATTCCGTACCAAGAGACCCAGTACTTC.

This clonotype was seen more than once but under ten times. V usage is TRBV5-1 and J usage is TRBJ1-2; no firm D call. The CDR3 is made up of 13 amino acids. From germline, CDR1 is SGHRS and CDR2 YFSETQ. V was cut by 4 bases and J by 4 bases, with 11 bases left in between. CDR3 sequence (DNA): TGCGCCAGCAGCCAACGTTGGTCCTATGGCTACACCTTC. Its protein is CASSQRWSYGYTF.